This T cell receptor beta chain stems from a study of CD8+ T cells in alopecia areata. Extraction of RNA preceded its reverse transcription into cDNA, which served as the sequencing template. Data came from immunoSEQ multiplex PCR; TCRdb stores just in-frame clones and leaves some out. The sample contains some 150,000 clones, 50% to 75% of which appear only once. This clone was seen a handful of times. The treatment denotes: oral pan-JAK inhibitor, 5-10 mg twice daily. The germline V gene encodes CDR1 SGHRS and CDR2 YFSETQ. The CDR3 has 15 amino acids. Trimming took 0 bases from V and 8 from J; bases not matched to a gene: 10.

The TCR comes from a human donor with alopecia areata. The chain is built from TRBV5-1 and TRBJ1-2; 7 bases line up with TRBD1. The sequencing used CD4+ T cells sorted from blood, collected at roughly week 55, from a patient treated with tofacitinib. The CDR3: CASSLGTGDWNGYTF. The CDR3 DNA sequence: TGCGCCAGCAGCTTGGGGACAGGCGACTGGAACGGCTACACCTTC.